This T cell receptor beta chain appears in the sequencing data of a study of blood T cell repertoires in COVID-19. Deletions cut 0 bases from V and 11 bases from J, with 14 bases between. The V gene's germline CDR1 is SGHDT and CDR2 YYEEEE. The CDR3 loop spans 13 amino acids. Data came from immunoSEQ multiplex PCR; TCRdb stores just in-frame clones and leaves some out. Altogether 350,000 to 450,000 clones are present, 80% to 90% being singletons, with the ten largest covering under 3%. The sequenced sample was peripheral blood. This TCR was sampled from an older woman with COVID-19, enrolled during active disease. The chain links TRBV5-6 to TRBJ1-1; D is unclear. The CDR3 region has the DNA TGTGCCAGCAGCTTGGGAGGCGGAACCTCGGCTTTCTTT. Translation: CASSLGGGTSAFF.